This entry features one T cell receptor (beta chain) sequence. Its antigen is unknown. The data were taken from a study of coeliac disease. Broader study findings: Active celiac intraepithelial and lamina propria samples had lower TRB and TRG clonality than control samples. Few TRB amino acid sequences were shared between samples; most were unique.

Only in-frame clones appear in the TCRdb table, and some are missing; sequencing was by immunoSEQ multiplex PCR. Of just over 1,500 clones in the sample, roughly 64% were seen once. Sequencing used one aliquot of under 600,000 cells per fraction. V lost 3 bases and J lost 8, with 19 bases in between. CDR1 KGHSH and CDR2 LQKENI come from the germline V gene. The length of the CDR3 is 15 residues. The clonotype originates from a woman between 50 and 59 years old with celiac disease on a gluten-free diet. The chain carries TRBV18 and TRBJ1-2; D gene uncertain. The sample consisted of intraepithelial lymphocytes from the gut. The CDR3 spells CASSPDGSLHGGYTF. CDR3 sequence (DNA): TGTGCCAGCTCACCCGACGGGTCCCTCCACGGAGGCTACACCTTC. Full variable domain (remainder filled in from reference TRBV18 and TRBJ1-2): NAGVMQNPRHLVRRRGQEARLRCSPMKGHSHVYWYRQLPEEGLKFMVYLQKENIIDESGMPKERFSAEFPKEGPSILRIQQVVRGDSAAYFCASSPDGSLHGGYTFGSGTRLTVV.